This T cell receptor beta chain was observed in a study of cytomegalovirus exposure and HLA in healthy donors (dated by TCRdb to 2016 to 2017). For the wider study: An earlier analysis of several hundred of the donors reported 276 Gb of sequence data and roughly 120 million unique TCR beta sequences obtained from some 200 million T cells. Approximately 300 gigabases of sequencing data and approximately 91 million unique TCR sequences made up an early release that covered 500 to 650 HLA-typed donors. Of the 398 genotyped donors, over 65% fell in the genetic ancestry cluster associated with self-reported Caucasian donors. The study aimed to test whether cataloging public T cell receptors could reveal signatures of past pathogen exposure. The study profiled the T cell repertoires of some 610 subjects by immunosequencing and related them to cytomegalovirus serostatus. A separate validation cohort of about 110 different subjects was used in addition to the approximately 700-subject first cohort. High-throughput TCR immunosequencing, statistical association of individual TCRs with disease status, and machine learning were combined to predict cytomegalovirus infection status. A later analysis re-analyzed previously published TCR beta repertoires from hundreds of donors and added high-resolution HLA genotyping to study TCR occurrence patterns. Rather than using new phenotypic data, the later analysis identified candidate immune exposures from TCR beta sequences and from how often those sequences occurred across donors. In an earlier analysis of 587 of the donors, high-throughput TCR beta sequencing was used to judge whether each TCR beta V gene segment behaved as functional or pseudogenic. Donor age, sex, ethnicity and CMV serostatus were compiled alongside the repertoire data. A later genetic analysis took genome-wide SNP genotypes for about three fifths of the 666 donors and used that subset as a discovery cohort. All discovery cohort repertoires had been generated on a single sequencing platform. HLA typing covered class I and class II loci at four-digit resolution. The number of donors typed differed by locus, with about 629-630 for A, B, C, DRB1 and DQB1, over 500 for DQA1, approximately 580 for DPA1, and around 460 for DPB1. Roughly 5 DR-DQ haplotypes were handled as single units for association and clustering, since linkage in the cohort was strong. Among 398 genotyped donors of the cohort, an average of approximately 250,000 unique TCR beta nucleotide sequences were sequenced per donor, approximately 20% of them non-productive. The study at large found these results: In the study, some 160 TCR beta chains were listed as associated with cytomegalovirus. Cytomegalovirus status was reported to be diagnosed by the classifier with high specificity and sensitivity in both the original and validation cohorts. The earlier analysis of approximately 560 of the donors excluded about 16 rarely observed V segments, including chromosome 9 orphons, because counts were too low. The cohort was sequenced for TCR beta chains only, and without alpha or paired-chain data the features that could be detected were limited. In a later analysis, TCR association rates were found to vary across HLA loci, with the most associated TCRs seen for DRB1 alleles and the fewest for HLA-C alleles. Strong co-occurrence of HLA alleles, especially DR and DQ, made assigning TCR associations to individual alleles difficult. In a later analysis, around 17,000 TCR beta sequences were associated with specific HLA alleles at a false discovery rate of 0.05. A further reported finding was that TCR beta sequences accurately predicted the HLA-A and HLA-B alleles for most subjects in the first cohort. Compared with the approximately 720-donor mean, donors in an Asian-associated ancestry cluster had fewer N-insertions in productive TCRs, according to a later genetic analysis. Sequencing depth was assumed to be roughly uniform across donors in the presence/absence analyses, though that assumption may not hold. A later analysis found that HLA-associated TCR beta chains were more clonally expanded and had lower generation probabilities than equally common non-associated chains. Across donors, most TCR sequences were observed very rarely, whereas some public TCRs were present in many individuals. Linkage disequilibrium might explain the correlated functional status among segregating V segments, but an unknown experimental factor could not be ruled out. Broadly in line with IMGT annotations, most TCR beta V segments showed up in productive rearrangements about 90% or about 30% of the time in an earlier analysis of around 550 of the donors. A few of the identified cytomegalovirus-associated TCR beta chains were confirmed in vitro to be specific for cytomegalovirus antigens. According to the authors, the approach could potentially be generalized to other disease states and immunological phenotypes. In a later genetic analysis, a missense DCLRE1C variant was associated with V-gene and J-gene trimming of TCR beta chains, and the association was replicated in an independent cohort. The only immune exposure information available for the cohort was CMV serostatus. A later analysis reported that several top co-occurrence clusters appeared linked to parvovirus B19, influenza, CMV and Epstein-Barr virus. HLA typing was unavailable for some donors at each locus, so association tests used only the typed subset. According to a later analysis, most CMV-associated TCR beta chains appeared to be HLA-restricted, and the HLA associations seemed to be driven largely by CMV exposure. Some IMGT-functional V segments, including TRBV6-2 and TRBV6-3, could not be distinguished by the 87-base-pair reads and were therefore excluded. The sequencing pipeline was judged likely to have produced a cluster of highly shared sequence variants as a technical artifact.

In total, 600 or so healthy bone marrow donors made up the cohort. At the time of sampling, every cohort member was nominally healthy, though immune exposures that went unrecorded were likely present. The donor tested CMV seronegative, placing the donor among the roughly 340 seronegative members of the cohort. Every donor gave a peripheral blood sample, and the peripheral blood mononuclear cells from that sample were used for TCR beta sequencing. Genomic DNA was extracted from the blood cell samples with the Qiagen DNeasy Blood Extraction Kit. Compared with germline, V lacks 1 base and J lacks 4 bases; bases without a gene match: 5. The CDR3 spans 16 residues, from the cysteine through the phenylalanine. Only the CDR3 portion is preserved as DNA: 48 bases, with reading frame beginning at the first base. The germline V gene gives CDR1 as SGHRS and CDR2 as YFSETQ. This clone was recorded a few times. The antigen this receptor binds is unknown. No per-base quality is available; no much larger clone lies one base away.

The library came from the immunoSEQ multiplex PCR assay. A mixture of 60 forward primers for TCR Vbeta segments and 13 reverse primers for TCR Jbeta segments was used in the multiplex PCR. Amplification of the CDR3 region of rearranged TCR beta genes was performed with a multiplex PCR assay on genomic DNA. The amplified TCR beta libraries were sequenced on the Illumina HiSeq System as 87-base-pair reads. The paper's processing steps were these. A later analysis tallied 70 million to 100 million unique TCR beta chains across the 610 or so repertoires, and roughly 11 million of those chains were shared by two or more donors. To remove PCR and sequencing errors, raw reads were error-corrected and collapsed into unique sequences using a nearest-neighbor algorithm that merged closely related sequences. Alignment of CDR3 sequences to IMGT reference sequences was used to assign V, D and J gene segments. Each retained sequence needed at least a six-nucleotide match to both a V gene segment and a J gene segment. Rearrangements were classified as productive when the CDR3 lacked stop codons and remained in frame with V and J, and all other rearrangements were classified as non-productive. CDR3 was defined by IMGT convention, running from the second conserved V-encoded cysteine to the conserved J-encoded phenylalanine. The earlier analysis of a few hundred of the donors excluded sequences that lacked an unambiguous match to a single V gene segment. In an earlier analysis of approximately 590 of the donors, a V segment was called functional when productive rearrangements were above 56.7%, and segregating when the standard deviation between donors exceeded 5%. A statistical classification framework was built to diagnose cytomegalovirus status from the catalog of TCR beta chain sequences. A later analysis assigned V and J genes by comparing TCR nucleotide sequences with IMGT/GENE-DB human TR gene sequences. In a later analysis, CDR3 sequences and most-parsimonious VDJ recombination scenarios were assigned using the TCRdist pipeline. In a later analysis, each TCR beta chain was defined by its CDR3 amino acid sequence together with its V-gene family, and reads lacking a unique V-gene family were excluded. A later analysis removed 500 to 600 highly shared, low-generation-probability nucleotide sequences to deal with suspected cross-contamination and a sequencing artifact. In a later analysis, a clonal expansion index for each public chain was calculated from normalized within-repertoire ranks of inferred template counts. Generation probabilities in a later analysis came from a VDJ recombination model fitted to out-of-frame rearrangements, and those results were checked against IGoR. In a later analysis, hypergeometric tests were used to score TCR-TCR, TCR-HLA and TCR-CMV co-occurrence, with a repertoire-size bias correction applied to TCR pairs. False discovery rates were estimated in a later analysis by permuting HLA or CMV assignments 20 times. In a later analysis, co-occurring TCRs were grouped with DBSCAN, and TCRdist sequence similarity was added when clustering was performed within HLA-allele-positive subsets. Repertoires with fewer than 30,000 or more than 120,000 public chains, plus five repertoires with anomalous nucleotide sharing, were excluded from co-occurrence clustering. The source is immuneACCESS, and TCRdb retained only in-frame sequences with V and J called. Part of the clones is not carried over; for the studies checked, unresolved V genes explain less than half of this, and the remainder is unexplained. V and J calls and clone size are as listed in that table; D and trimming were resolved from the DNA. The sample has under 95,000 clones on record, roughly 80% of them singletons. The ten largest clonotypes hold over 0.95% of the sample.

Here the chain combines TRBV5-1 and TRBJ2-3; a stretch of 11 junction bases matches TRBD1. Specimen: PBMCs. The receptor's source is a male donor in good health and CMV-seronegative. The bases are TGCGCCAGCAGCTTGTGGACAGGGGGCAGCGCAGATACGCAGTATTTT. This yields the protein CASSLWTGGSADTQYF.